This section outlines one T cell receptor (beta chain) sequence together with its context. The protocol was immunoSEQ multiplex PCR, while the TCRdb copy is restricted to in-frame clones and leaves out a portion. The table includes about 53,000 clones, 80% to 90% detected once. The sample belongs to a study of blood T cell repertoires in COVID-19. Study summary: The United States, Italy and Spain were the sources of the acute and convalescent COVID-19 samples.

With 7 bases removed from V and 7 bases from J, the gap between germline ends came to 17 bases. This CDR3 spans 13 amino acids. From germline, CDR1 is MNHEY and CDR2 SVGAGI. The receptor's source is a man aged 55 to 70 with active COVID-19. Sequencing was performed on peripheral blood. V is TRBV6-5 and J is TRBJ2-7, with D maybe TRBD1 (6 bases). CDR3 in amino acids: CASTPGQGGEQYF. The DNA of the CDR3 is TGTGCCAGCACTCCGGGACAAGGGGGAGAGCAGTACTTC.